Below are 21 T cell receptor beta chains sequenced from a single sample in a study of T cells after yellow fever vaccination. TCRdb re-called the 5' RACE reads through MiXCR, storing one row per CDR3 protein. In the table there are 150,000 to 200,000 distinct CDR3 sequences, around 9.7% of which are singletons. The input for sequencing was CD8+ T cells sorted from PBMCs, taken 45 days after the yellow fever booster vaccination. These receptors were obtained from a man in his late teens or twenties who received the YFV17D yellow fever vaccine.

This clonotype appeared many times. The chain links TRBV4-2 to TRBJ2-3; D is ambiguous. The V gene's germline CDR1 is LGHNA and CDR2 YNFKEQ. This CDR3 spans 14 amino acids. Trimming left V 2 bases short and J 3 bases short, with 9 bases between. The DNA of the CDR3 is TGTGCCAGCAGCCAACGGCGCAAAACAGATACGCAGTATTTT. Its translation: CASSQRRKTDTQYF.

J is TRBJ2-5 and V is TRBV6-5, with D tentatively TRBD1 or TRBD2 (5 bases each). The germline V gene has CDR1 MNHEY and CDR2 SVGAGI. The CDR3 consists of 17 residues. The V gene lost 1 base and the J gene lost 2 bases, with 17 bases spanning the gap. The CDR3 region is CASSYYGRGGWQETQYF. In DNA, the CDR3 is TGTGCCAGCAGTTACTACGGCCGGGGCGGTTGGCAAGAGACCCAGTACTTC.

The rearrangement links TRBV12-3 or TRBV12-4 to TRBJ2-5; TRBD2 is a possible D gene (5 bases). The ends were cut back, 3 bases at V and 2 bases at J, with 10 bases in the middle. There are 14 residues in the CDR3. The CDR3 DNA sequence: TGTGCCAGCAGTTTTTCCGCGGGTCAAGAGACCCAGTACTTC. Translating gives CASSFSAGQETQYF.

The chain uses TRBV7-3 and TRBJ2-2; D unresolved. The length of the CDR3 is 14 residues. Germline V gene data show CDR1 as SGHTA and CDR2 as FQGTGA. Trimming cost V 1 base and J 4 bases, with 7 bases left between them. The CDR3 protein is CASSLSSVTGELFF. CDR3 in DNA: TGTGCCAGCAGCTTAAGCTCGGTCACCGGGGAGCTGTTTTTT. Full variable domain (remainder filled in from reference TRBV7-3 and TRBJ2-2): GAGVSQTPSNKVTEKGKYVELRCDPISGHTALYWYRQSLGQGPEFLIYFQGTGAADDSGLPNDRFFAVRPEGSVSTLKIQRTERGDSAVYLCASSLSSVTGELFFGEGSRLTVL.

The genes are TRBV10-2 and TRBJ1-5; perhaps TRBD1 as D (5 bases). The ends were cut back, 3 bases at V and 4 bases at J, with 10 bases in the middle. CDR3 size: 14 residues. Germline V gene lookup returns CDR1 WSHSY and CDR2 SAAADI. The CDR3 nucleotides read TGCGCCAGCAGTGAACGGCCAGGGAATCAGCCCCAGCATTTT. Translation: CASSERPGNQPQHF.

The sample holds a few counts of this clonotype. This chain connects TRBV12-3 or TRBV12-4 to TRBJ1-1, with TRBD1 identical over 8 bases. Trimming took 6 bases from V and 7 from J; bases not matched to a gene: 16. This CDR3 spans 16 amino acids. CDR3 region: CASRGTGRLGTGEAFF. The CDR3, as DNA: TGTGCCAGCAGGGGAACGGGACGGCTGGGGACAGGTGAAGCTTTCTTT.

The V gene is TRBV15, the J gene TRBJ2-1, with TRBD1 matching 9 bases. CDR1 is LNHNV, CDR2 YYDKDF, per germline (reference sequence). CDR3 length equals 15 residues. J gave up 9 bases and V 0 bases, and 6 bases lay outside the gene matches. The CDR3 DNA reads as TGTGCCACCAGCAGAGAACGACAGGGGGGCGTTGAGCAGTTCTTC. Residues: CATSRERQGGVEQFF.

The CDR3 region has the DNA TGCGCCAGCAGCCAAGGGTTCGCTAGCAGCAATGAGCAGTTCTTC. Translating gives CASSQGFASSNEQFF. J is TRBJ2-1 and V is TRBV4-1, with D possibly being TRBD2 (5 bases). The V gene lost 1 base and the J gene lost 6 bases, with 13 bases spanning the gap. The germline V gene encodes CDR1 MGHRA and CDR2 YSYEKL. The CDR3 length is 15 residues.

This chain links TRBV9 with TRBJ1-4; 10 nucleotides agree with TRBD1. The CDR3 spans 13 residues. V gave up 2 bases and J gave up 8 bases; unmatched junction bases: 0. In germline, CDR1 is SGDLS, CDR2 YYNGEE. CDR3 sequence: CASSVDRGEKLFF. The CDR3 DNA sequence: TGTGCCAGCAGCGTGGACAGGGGGGAAAAACTGTTTTTT.

This clonotype was observed a handful of times. The CDR3 nucleotides read TGTGCCTGGAGCTTGGGAGAGACTCAGGGGAATGAGCAGTTCTTC. Translation: CAWSLGETQGNEQFF. The chain combines TRBV30 with TRBJ2-1; possible D gene TRBD1, 6 bases. The germline gives CDR1 GTSNPN, CDR2 SVGIG (reference sequence). CDR3 length: 15 amino acids. The V and J ends lost 3 bases and 7 bases respectively, with 19 bases between them. The whole variable domain, filled in from reference TRBV30 and TRBJ2-1, reads SQTIHQWPATLVQPVGSPLSLECTVEGTSNPNLYWYRQAAGRGLQLLFYSVGIGQISSEVPQNLSASRPQDRQFILSSKKLLLSDSGFYLCAWSLGETQGNEQFFGPGTRLTVL.

There are a few counts of this clonotype. The V and J genes are TRBV7-9 and TRBJ1-1; no reliable D call. V lost 4 bases and J lost 5, with 17 bases in between. Germline V CDR1 and CDR2: SEHNR, FQNEAQ (reference sequence). There are 15 residues in the CDR3. The CDR3 coding sequence is TGTGCCAGCAGCTCTCTTAGGGTTAGGAAGACTGAAGCTTTCTTT. The encoded protein is CASSSLRVRKTEAFF. The full variable domain, with the rest looked up from reference TRBV7-9 and TRBJ1-1, is DTGVSQNPRHKITKRGQNVTFRCDPISEHNRLYWYRQTLGQGPEFLTYFQNEAQLEKSRLLSDRFSAERPKGSFSTLEIQRTEQGDSAMYLCASSSLRVRKTEAFFGQGTRLTVV.

In this sample, this clonotype turned up many times. J is TRBJ2-2 and V is TRBV6-5; D is perhaps TRBD2 (7 bases). The CDR3 is made up of 16 amino acids. V was pared by 6 bases and J by 1 base, with 15 bases between. CDR1 is MNHEY, CDR2 SVGAGI, per germline. DNA of the CDR3: TGTGCCAGCAGAAGTATCGGGGGGCGGAACACCGGGGAGCTGTTTTTT. Its translation: CASRSIGGRNTGELFF.

The chain links TRBV18 to TRBJ2-6; D remains ambiguous. The CDR3 sequence is 16 residues long. V lost 3 bases and J 1 base, leaving 10 bases between the germline ends. The germline gives CDR1 KGHSH, CDR2 LQKENI. Written as DNA, the CDR3 is TGTGCCAGCTCACCGGGCAAACTGTCTGGGGCCAACGTCCTGACTTTC. It specifies CASSPGKLSGANVLTF.

This clonotype has a count of ten or more. The rearrangement joins TRBV7-8 to TRBJ1-5; 7 nucleotides match TRBD1. The germline gives CDR1 SGHVS, CDR2 FQNEAQ. With 5 bases clipped from V and 9 bases from J, the junction kept 25 bases outside the gene matches. The CDR3 covers 19 residues. For the CDR3, the DNA is TGTGCCAGCAGCCTACGACCAGACAGGGCGCGTATACGGGCTCGGCCCCAGCATTTT. This sequence encodes CASSLRPDRARIRARPQHF.

This clonotype was seen many times. The V and J genes are TRBV7-8 and TRBJ2-3; TRBD2 matches at 7 bases. The V and J ends lost 2 bases and 1 base, in that order; junction bases with no gene match: 3. Germline CDR1 and CDR2: SGHVS and FQNEAQ. This CDR3 spans 15 amino acids. This chain's CDR3 is CASSLWLAGTDTQYF. CDR3 in DNA: TGTGCCAGCAGCTTATGGCTAGCGGGCACAGATACGCAGTATTTT. Full variable domain (rest looked up from reference TRBV7-8 and TRBJ2-3): GAGVSQSPRYKVAKRGQDVALRCDPISGHVSLFWYQQALGQGPEFLTYFQNEAQLDKSGLPSDRFFAERPEGSVSTLKIQRTQQEDSAVYLCASSLWLAGTDTQYFGPGTRLTVL.

This clonotype has at least ten counts. The chain couples TRBV6-2 or TRBV6-3 to TRBJ2-7; D is uncertain. The CDR3 totals 13 residues. V lost 8 bases, J lost 4 bases, and 15 bases lay in between. CDR1 and CDR2 (germline): MNHEY, SVGEGT. CDR3 protein: CASAARQVYEQYF. The DNA of the CDR3 is TGTGCCAGCGCCGCCCGGCAAGTTTACGAGCAGTACTTC.

This chain links TRBV29-1 with TRBJ2-2, with D tentatively TRBD2 (6 bases). CDR3 length: 15 residues. V was shortened by 0 bases and J by 2 bases, with 10 bases between the two germline ends. CDR1 is SQVTM, CDR2 ANQGSEA, per germline. CDR3 in amino acids: CSVEDRRGNTGELFF. The CDR3 DNA follows: TGCAGCGTTGAAGACCGGCGGGGTAACACCGGGGAGCTGTTTTTT.

This clonotype was seen repeatedly, ten times or more. The chain recombines TRBV29-1 with TRBJ1-1; D gene uncertain. The CDR3 has 20 amino acids. CDR1 is SQVTM and CDR2 is ANQGSEA in the germline V gene. V gave up 1 base and J gave up 3 bases, with 30 bases separating them. As DNA, the CDR3 is TGCAGCGTTGAAGGGTTAGTCCTCAAAGAAACACCTTATGGGGACACTGAAGCTTTCTTT. Residues: CSVEGLVLKETPYGDTEAFF. Using reference TRBV29-1 and TRBJ1-1 for the parts outside the CDR3, the full variable domain is SAVISQKPSRDICQRGTSLTIQCQVDSQVTMMFWYRQQPGQSLTLIATANQGSEATYESGFVIDKFPISRPNLTFSTLTVSNMSPEDSSIYLCSVEGLVLKETPYGDTEAFFGQGTRLTVV.

This clonotype was recorded at least ten times. In nucleotides, the CDR3 is TGCGCCAGCAGTCCGGGACAGGGTTTCGTGCGGTACTTC. Residues: CASSPGQGFVRYF. The rearrangement uses TRBV10-1 and TRBJ2-7, with TRBD1 matching over 9 bases. This CDR3 is 13 amino acids long. Per the germline V gene, CDR1 is WNHNN and CDR2 is SYGVQD (reference sequence). V shed 5 bases, J shed 12 bases, and the junction held 11 bases outside the gene matches.

The chain is built from TRBV7-9 and TRBJ1-6; D remains unclear. V lost 5 bases and J 12 bases, leaving 11 bases between the germline ends. This CDR3 has 12 residues. The germline V gene has CDR1 SEHNR and CDR2 FQNEAQ (reference sequence). CDR3 sequence reads: CASSQYTIPLHF. As DNA, the CDR3 is TGTGCCAGCAGCCAATATACTATACCCCTCCACTTT.

This chain connects TRBV20-1 to TRBJ2-2; TRBD2 agrees at 11 bases. This CDR3 spans 19 amino acids. The V and J ends lost 0 bases and 5 bases, in that order; junction bases with no gene match: 14. In germline, CDR1 is DFQATT, CDR2 SNEGSKA (reference sequence). CDR3 DNA sequence: TGCAGTGCTAGAGATTCAACGGGGCTAGCGGGGGGCCAGACCGGGGAGCTGTTTTTT. It translates to CSARDSTGLAGGQTGELFF.